This T cell receptor beta chain originates from a study of blood T cell repertoires in COVID-19 (TCRdb year 2020). Some background on the complete study: Samples from collaborators originated in the United States, Italy and Spain and spanned both the acute and convalescent phases of COVID-19. The material from the prospective study consisted of cDNA or gDNA derived from T cells, B-cell-depleted T cells, or PBMCs. The dataset comprised deeply sampled blood TCRbeta repertoires from subjects exposed to, actively infected with, or recovered from COVID-19. The repertoires were released in a freely available public database intended as a resource for research on the immune response to SARS-CoV-2. The samples were drawn from the first 160 participants of the ongoing ImmuneRACE study and from some 1,300 subjects provided by 6 global collaborators. The sample metadata nearly always contained a de-identified subject ID, COVID-19 status, age in years and sex. HLA class I and class II types, where available, came from metadata supplied by the sample provider rather than from assay-based typing. Findings and caveats that apply to the study as a whole: The amount of clinical and demographic metadata varied by source and participant and was provided uncurated.

Counted from cysteine to phenylalanine, this CDR3 has 17 amino acids. Only the CDR3 DNA stays, 51 bases, in frame from base 1. According to the germline V gene, CDR1 reads SGHTA and CDR2 reads FQGNSA. The V end loses 6 bases and the J end loses 4 bases, and a stretch of 19 bases separates them. Enrolling through a virtual design, the prospective study's participants ranged in age from roughly 18 to 100 years and lived across approximately 25 United States geographic areas. In the prospective study, participants were assigned to cohorts based on the clinical history participants reported in a screening survey and a study questionnaire. For ImmuneRACE Cohort 3, a participant was defined as recovered based on two consecutive negative NP/OP PCR tests, clearance by a healthcare professional, or resolution of symptoms. In the prospective study, mobile phlebotomists collected whole blood, serum and a nasopharyngeal or oropharyngeal swab from each participant. Over an approximately 2-month period, participants in the prospective study had the option of providing additional blood draws and questionnaires. Before DNA extraction, blood samples from the prospective study were shipped at room temperature or frozen.

TCRbeta CDR3 regions were amplified from genomic DNA by means of the immunoSEQ Assay, a bias-controlled multiplex PCR. As for the original processing: The number of nucleated cells in each sample was estimated from the amplification of reference gene primers within the assay. To quantify the absolute abundance of each unique TCRbeta CDR3 rearrangement, sequence reads were collapsed and filtered. For each sample, productive Simpson clonality was calculated as the square root of Simpson's diversity index over productive rearrangements. TCRdb carries this immuneACCESS record with in-frame sequences only. Its versions omit some clonotypes, under half of them owing to an unresolved V gene in the studies checked, with the rest unexplained. D and trimming were read from the DNA, whereas the V and J calls and clone size are those reported in that table. Counted in this sample were hundreds of thousands of clones; 80% to 90% of them appeared once. The ten largest clones take up approximately 1.2% of the sample.

On this clone: Its antigen is unknown. No base qualities exist here, and no much larger clone lies one base off it.

The chain employs TRBV7-2 and TRBJ2-6; the best D guess is TRBD1, with 7 bases matching. What was sequenced was PBMCs or T cells enriched from blood (not recorded which). This receptor was obtained from a man aged 25-45 years who had recovered from COVID-19. The CDR3 is CASRTVGRGDGANVLTF. The bases read TGTGCCAGCAGGACTGTTGGCAGGGGGGACGGGGCCAACGTCCTGACTTTC.